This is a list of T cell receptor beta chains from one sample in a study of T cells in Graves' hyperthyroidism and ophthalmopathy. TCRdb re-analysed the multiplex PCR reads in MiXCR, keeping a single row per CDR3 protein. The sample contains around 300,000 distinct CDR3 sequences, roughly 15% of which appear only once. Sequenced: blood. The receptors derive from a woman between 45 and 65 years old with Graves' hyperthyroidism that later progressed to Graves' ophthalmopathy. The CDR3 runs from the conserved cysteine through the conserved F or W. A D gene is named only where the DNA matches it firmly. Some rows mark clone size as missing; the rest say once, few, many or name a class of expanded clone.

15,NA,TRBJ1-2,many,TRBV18,CASSPLSQEGYGYTF,TGTGCCAGCTCACCACTTAGCCAGGAGGGGTATGGCTACACCTTC
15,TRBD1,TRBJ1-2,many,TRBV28,CASSSPGQGNYGYTF,TGTGCCAGCAGCTCCCCGGGACAGGGGAACTATGGCTACACCTTC
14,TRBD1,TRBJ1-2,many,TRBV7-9,CASSSQGADYGYTF,TGTGCCAGCAGCTCACAGGGGGCGGACTATGGCTACACCTTC
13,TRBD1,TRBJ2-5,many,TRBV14,CASSQAVRGRPYF,TGTGCCAGCAGCCAAGCAGTCAGGGGGCGACCGTACTTC
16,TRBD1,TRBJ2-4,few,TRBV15,CATSRDPTGAQNIQYF,TGTGCCACCAGCAGAGACCCCACAGGGGCCCAAAACATTCAGTACTTC
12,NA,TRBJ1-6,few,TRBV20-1,CSAGTHNSPLHF,TGCAGTGCCGGGACGCATAATTCACCCCTCCACTTT
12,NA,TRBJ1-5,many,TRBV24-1,CATSEGLMPQHF,TGTGCCACCAGTGAGGGCTTAATGCCCCAGCATTTT
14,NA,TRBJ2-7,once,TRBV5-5,CASSFGKPPYEQYF,TGTGCCAGCAGCTTTGGCAAGCCACCCTACGAGCAGTACTTC
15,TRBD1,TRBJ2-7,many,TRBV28,CASSPPRVTGTEQYF,TGTGCCAGCAGCCCCCCGCGGGTGACAGGGACCGAGCAGTACTTC
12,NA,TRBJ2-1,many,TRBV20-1,CSARPKRNEQFF,TGCAGTGCTAGACCCAAGAGGAATGAGCAGTTCTTC
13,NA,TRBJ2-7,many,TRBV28,CASRTGPSYEQYF,TGTGCCAGCAGGACCGGGCCCTCCTACGAGCAGTACTTC
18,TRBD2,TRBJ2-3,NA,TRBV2,CASSVPGLAGHLADTQYF,TGTGCCAGCAGTGTCCCGGGACTAGCGGGACATCTTGCAGATACGCAGTATTTT
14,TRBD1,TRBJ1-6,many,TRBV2,CASALDRGNSPLHF,TGTGCCAGCGCCTTAGACAGGGGAAATTCACCCCTCCACTTT
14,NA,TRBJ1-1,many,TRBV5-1,CASSLYWRDTEAFF,TGCGCCAGCAGCTTGTATTGGAGGGACACTGAAGCTTTCTTT
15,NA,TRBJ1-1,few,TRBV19,CASSIALYGRGEAFF,TGTGCCAGTAGTATAGCTCTCTACGGAAGGGGCGAAGCTTTCTTT
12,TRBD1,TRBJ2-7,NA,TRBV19,CATGQGAREQYF,TGTGCCACCGGACAGGGGGCGCGCGAGCAGTACTTC
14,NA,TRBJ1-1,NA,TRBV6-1,CASSEAGRGTEAFF,TGTGCCAGCAGTGAAGCAGGCAGGGGCACTGAAGCTTTCTTT
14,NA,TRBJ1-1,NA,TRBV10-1,CASSDFPDGTEAFF,TGCGCCAGCAGTGATTTTCCCGACGGAACTGAAGCTTTCTTT
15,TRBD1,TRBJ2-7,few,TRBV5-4,CASSLAGQGAFEQYF,TGTGCCAGCAGCTTGGCAGGACAGGGGGCATTTGAGCAGTACTTC
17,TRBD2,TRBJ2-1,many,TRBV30,CAWSVGRTSGTYNEQFF,TGTGCCTGGAGTGTAGGAAGGACTAGCGGGACCTACAATGAGCAGTTCTTC
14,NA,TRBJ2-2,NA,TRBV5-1,CASSFGLESGELFF,TGCGCCAGCAGCTTCGGACTCGAGAGCGGGGAGCTGTTTTTT
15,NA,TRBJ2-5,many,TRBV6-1,CASSNPSLGTGTQYF,TGTGCCAGCAGTAATCCTAGCCTCGGTACGGGGACCCAGTACTTC
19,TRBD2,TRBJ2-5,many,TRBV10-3,CAISFLPGLAGGPKETQYF,TGTGCCATCAGTTTCCTCCCGGGACTAGCGGGAGGGCCTAAAGAGACCCAGTACTTC
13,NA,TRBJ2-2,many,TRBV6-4,CASSDTNTGELFF,TGTGCCAGCAGTGACACGAACACCGGGGAGCTGTTTTTT
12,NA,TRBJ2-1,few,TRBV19,CAVRDAYNEQFF,TGTGCCGTCCGGGACGCCTACAATGAGCAGTTCTTC
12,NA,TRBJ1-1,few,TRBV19,CASKEGPTEAFF,TGTGCCAGTAAAGAGGGGCCCACTGAAGCTTTCTTT
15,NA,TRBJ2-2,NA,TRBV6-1,CASRTLLPNTGELFF,TGTGCCAGCCGGACCTTACTACCGAACACCGGGGAGCTGTTTTTT
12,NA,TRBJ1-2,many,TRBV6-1,CASSEQGHGYTF,TGTGCCAGCAGTGAACAGGGACATGGCTACACCTTC
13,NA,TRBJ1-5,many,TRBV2,CASSDRDNQPQHF,TGTGCCAGCAGTGACAGGGATAATCAGCCCCAGCATTTT
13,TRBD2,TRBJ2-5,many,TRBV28,CASNGGGQETQYF,TGTGCCAGCAACGGGGGGGGTCAAGAGACCCAGTACTTC
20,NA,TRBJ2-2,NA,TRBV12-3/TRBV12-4,CASRTDPPGHTVPNTGELFF,TGTGCCAGCAGGACAGACCCTCCGGGACATACGGTACCGAACACCGGGGAGCTGTTTTTT
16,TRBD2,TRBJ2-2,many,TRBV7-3,CASSLRGGPNTGELFF,TGTGCCAGCAGCTTAAGGGGAGGGCCCAACACCGGGGAGCTGTTTTTT
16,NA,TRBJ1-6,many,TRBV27,CASSLSGGSYNSPLHF,TGTGCCAGCAGTTTAAGTGGGGGCTCCTATAATTCACCCCTCCACTTT
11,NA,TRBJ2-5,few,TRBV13,CASSRSETQYF,TGTGCCAGCAGCCGATCCGAGACCCAGTACTTC
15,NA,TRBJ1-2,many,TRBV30,CACLGYTGNYYGYTF,TGTGCCTGCCTGGGATACACAGGGAATTACTATGGCTACACCTTC
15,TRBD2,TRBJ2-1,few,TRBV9,CASGKSSGINNEQFF,TGTGCCAGCGGTAAATCTAGCGGGATCAACAATGAGCAGTTCTTC
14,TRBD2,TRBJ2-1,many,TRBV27,CASSPGLAGSEQFF,TGTGCCAGCAGTCCGGGACTAGCGGGAAGTGAGCAGTTCTTC
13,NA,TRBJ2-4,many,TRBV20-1,CSARGGGKNIQYF,TGCAGTGCTAGAGGGGGAGGAAAAAACATTCAGTACTTC
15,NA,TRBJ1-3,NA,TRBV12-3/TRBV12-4,CASSLAGGAGNTIYF,TGTGCCAGCAGTTTAGCAGGGGGTGCTGGAAACACCATATATTTT
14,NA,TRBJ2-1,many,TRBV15,CATSRVALRSEQFF,TGTGCCACCAGCAGAGTAGCATTGAGAAGTGAGCAGTTCTTC
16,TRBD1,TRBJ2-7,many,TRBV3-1,CASSRGTGGTTYEQYF,TGTGCCAGCAGCCGAGGGACAGGGGGAACCACCTACGAGCAGTACTTC
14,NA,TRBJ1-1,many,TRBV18,CASSPPDSSGRAFF,TGTGCCAGCTCACCACCGGACTCCTCTGGACGGGCTTTCTTT
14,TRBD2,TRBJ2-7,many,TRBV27,CASSPTSGSNEQYF,TGTGCCAGCAGTCCTACTAGCGGGAGCAACGAGCAGTACTTC
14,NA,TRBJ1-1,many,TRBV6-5,CASSYRGLVTEAFF,TGTGCCAGCAGTTACAGAGGGCTAGTCACTGAAGCTTTCTTT
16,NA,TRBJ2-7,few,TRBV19,CASMGNVGPRSYEQYF,TGTGCCAGTATGGGAAACGTGGGTCCCCGCTCCTACGAGCAGTACTTC
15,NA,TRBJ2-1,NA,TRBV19,CASNWERLSYNEQFF,TGTGCCAGTAATTGGGAGCGGCTCTCCTACAATGAGCAGTTCTTC
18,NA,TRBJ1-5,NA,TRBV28,CASSLDPRQLTSNQPQHF,TGTGCCAGCAGTTTAGACCCTCGACAGCTTACTAGCAATCAGCCCCAGCATTTT
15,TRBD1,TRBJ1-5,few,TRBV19,CASSTGQGLGQPQHF,TGTGCCAGTAGTACGGGACAGGGCTTGGGGCAGCCCCAGCATTTT
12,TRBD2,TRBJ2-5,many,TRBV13,CASTTSRETQYF,TGTGCCAGCACGACTAGCCGAGAGACCCAGTACTTC
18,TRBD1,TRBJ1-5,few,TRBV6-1,CASRTGGPTTYSNQPQHF,TGTGCCAGCAGGACAGGGGGCCCGACTACCTATAGCAATCAGCCCCAGCATTTT
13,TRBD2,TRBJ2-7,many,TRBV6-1,CASTPRTSGMQYF,TGTGCCAGCACCCCACGGACTAGCGGGATGCAGTACTTC
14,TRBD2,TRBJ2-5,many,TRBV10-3,CAISVSSGQETQYF,TGTGCCATCAGTGTGTCTAGCGGACAAGAGACCCAGTACTTC
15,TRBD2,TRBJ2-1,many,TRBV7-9,CASSLGASGGNEQFF,TGTGCCAGCAGCCTAGGGGCTAGCGGGGGCAATGAGCAGTTCTTC
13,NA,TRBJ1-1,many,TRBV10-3,CATCPPGNTEAFF,TGTGCCACTTGCCCCCCGGGGAACACTGAAGCTTTCTTT